These T cell receptor beta chains were read from a single sample in a study of blood T cells in healthy people across ages. TCRdb reprocessed the 5' RACE reads with MiXCR, giving one entry per CDR3 protein. Of around 1.1 million distinct CDR3 sequences listed, 30% to 40% are singletons. Specimen: blood. The receptors were gathered from a man younger than 30 in good health. Each CDR3 is given with its conserved first and last residue. The D gene is left open where the match is weak. For some rows the clone size is stated as once, few or many, or as a class when expanded; others skip it.

j_gene	v_gene	d_gene	abundance	CDR3nt	CDR3aa
TRBJ2-5	TRBV29-1	-	-	TGCAGCGTTGAATTTGGCGAAGAGACCCAGTACTTC	CSVEFGEETQYF
TRBJ1-2	TRBV2	TRBD1	few	TGTGCCAGCGCAGGGACAGACGCCTATGGCTACACCTTC	CASAGTDAYGYTF
TRBJ1-5	TRBV12-3/TRBV12-4	-	-	TGTGCCAGCAGTCGATTCGTCTCTAGCAATCAGCCCCAGCATTTT	CASSRFVSSNQPQHF
TRBJ1-2	TRBV12-3/TRBV12-4	TRBD1	many	TGTGCCAGCAGCCCTAGGACAGGAAGTAACTATGGCTACACCTTC	CASSPRTGSNYGYTF
TRBJ2-7	TRBV9	TRBD1	few	TGTGCCAGCAGCGCACGCACGACAGGGGGCGAGCAGTACTTC	CASSARTTGGEQYF
TRBJ2-1	TRBV3-1	-	few	TGTGCCAGCAGCCAAGGCGGTCGATTGGGTAGTAATGAGCAGTTCTTC	CASSQGGRLGSNEQFF
TRBJ2-3	TRBV28	-	once	TGTGACAGCAGACTTCTGGGCTCTAGCACAGATACGCAGTATTTT	CDSRLLGSSTDTQYF
TRBJ1-4	TRBV5-1	TRBD1	-	TGCGCCAGCCGGGACAGGGGATTAGTAAAAGAAAAACTGTTTTTT	CASRDRGLVKEKLFF
TRBJ2-5	TRBV7-9	-	-	TGTGCCAGCAGCTTAGCTGACCGGTCCCGACCAGGGCAGTACTTC	CASSLADRSRPGQYF
TRBJ1-4	TRBV7-8	-	few	TGTGCCAGCAGCTTAGACAGGTCTGAAAAACTGTTTTTT	CASSLDRSEKLFF
TRBJ1-1	TRBV6-5	-	-	TGTGCCAGCAGTTACTCGACTTCAGGGCGGACTGAAGCTTTCTTT	CASSYSTSGRTEAFF
TRBJ1-1	TRBV2	-	-	TGTGCCAGCATTTGGAACAGGGCGAACACTGAAGCTTTCTTT	CASIWNRANTEAFF
TRBJ1-1	TRBV19	-	-	TGTGCCAGTGCTCCGGGTGGGGGCCCGAACACTGAAGCTTTCTTT	CASAPGGGPNTEAFF
TRBJ2-2	TRBV7-9	-	few	TGTGCCAGCCTTAACACCGGGGAGCTGTTTTTT	CASLNTGELFF
TRBJ2-3	TRBV7-2	-	few	TGTGCCAGCAGCTTAGCCGGGGTGATAGATACGCAGTATTTT	CASSLAGVIDTQYF
TRBJ1-1	TRBV6-5	TRBD1	-	TGTGCCAGCAGTTACTCCGGGACAGGCATCAGGGAAGCTTTCTTT	CASSYSGTGIREAFF
TRBJ1-1	TRBV4-3	-	once	TGCGCCAGCAGCCAAGATCGAAGAAAGAACACTGAAGCTTTCTTT	CASSQDRRKNTEAFF
TRBJ1-1	TRBV6-5	-	once	TGTGCCAGCAGTTACCTAGGACAGATAAAGACTGAAGCTTTCTTT	CASSYLGQIKTEAFF
TRBJ2-3	TRBV20-1	TRBD1	-	TGCAGTGCTGTGAGGGGGCCTAGCACAGATACGCAGTATTTT	CSAVRGPSTDTQYF
TRBJ2-5	TRBV6-2/TRBV6-3	-	-	TGTGCCAGCAGACGAGATACAAGGGAGACCCAGTACTTC	CASRRDTRETQYF
TRBJ1-2	TRBV7-2	-	-	TGTGCCAGCAGCACCAGGGGAAGCTATGGCTACACCTTC	CASSTRGSYGYTF
TRBJ2-3	TRBV12-3/TRBV12-4	-	-	TGTGCCAGCAATCCGGACCAACCAATGACGCAGTATTTT	CASNPDQPMTQYF